These 19 T cell receptor beta chains originate from one sample sequenced in a study of cytomegalovirus exposure and HLA in healthy donors. PCR used 60 Vbeta primers and 13 Jbeta primers. Sequencing was performed with immunoSEQ multiplex PCR; in TCRdb, only in-frame clones are kept and a portion is missing. The sample shows roughly 130,000 clones, roughly 72% of them seen only once. Input material: PBMCs. The origin of the receptors is a man aged 40-50 years in good health and CMV-seronegative.

The V gene is TRBV19, the J gene TRBJ2-5, with D possibly TRBD2 on 6 matching bases. V was pared by 6 bases and J by 2 bases, with 13 bases between. The CDR3 runs 14 residues. The V gene's germline CDR1 is LNHDA and CDR2 SQIVND (reference sequence). CDR3 coding DNA: TGTGCCAGTAGACACGGCGGGGATCAAGAGACCCAGTACTTC. Encoded protein: CASRHGGDQETQYF. The variable domain in full, completed from reference TRBV19 and TRBJ2-5, reads DGGITQSPKYLFRKEGQNVTLSCEQNLNHDAMYWYRQDPGQGLRLIYYSQIVNDFQKGDIAEGYSVSREKKESFPLTVTSAQKNPTAFYLCASRHGGDQETQYFGPGTRLLVL.

In nucleotides, the CDR3 is TGTGCCAGCAGTGACATAAGCGGGAGGGGCACAGATACGCAGTATTTT. Its translation: CASSDISGRGTDTQYF. The V and J genes are TRBV6-1 and TRBJ2-3, with 10 bases matching TRBD2. The CDR3 extends over 16 amino acids. The V and J ends lost 3 bases and 1 base, in that order; junction bases with no gene match: 4. In germline, CDR1 is MNHNS, CDR2 SASEGT.

The chain employs TRBV30 and TRBJ1-1; D might be TRBD1 (6 bases). V lost 5 bases, J lost 4 bases, and 23 bases lay in between. Germline V gene sequence: CDR1 GTSNPN, CDR2 SVGIG (reference sequence). The CDR3 spans 16 residues. This CDR3 is CAWGSLQGRLFTEAFF. The CDR3 region has the DNA TGTGCCTGGGGAAGTCTACAGGGTCGATTATTCACTGAAGCTTTCTTT.

This clone was counted once. The gene calls are TRBV5-1 and TRBJ2-3, with no clear D. Germline V gene lookup returns CDR1 SGHRS and CDR2 YFSETQ. The length of the CDR3 is 15 residues. Trimming removed 0 bases from V and 2 bases from J, with 10 bases in between. CDR3 protein: CASSLAPGSTDTQYF. The CDR3 nucleotides are TGCGCCAGCAGCTTGGCCCCGGGTTCCACAGATACGCAGTATTTT.

The rearrangement links TRBV9 to TRBJ1-3, with a weak D call TRBD1 (5 bases). The CDR3 spans 18 residues. CDR1 SGDLS and CDR2 YYNGEE come from the germline V gene. The V and J ends lost 0 bases and 2 bases respectively, with 18 bases between them. The CDR3 DNA sequence: TGTGCCAGCAGCGTAGGGGCATTCCAAGGGGCCACTGGAAACACCATATATTTT. Amino acids: CASSVGAFQGATGNTIYF.

This clone was seen a handful of times. This CDR3 is CASSDWGQKVQETQYF. The CDR3 DNA reads TGTGCCAGCAGTGACTGGGGGCAAAAAGTACAAGAGACCCAGTACTTC. The chain combines TRBV25-1 with TRBJ2-5, with TRBD1 as a possible D gene (6 bases). The CDR3 has 16 residues. From germline, CDR1 is MGHDK and CDR2 SYGVNS. Trimming cost V 3 bases and J 2 bases, with 16 bases left between them.

The chain uses TRBV27 and TRBJ1-5; 7 nucleotides match TRBD1. CDR1 is MNHEY and CDR2 is SMNVEV in the germline V gene (reference sequence). The V segment lost 5 bases and the J segment 0 bases; nucleotides outside the gene matches: 7. The CDR3 consists of 16 residues. The CDR3 bases are TGTGCCAGCAGTAGAGGACAGGACCATAGCAATCAGCCCCAGCATTTT. Translating gives CASSRGQDHSNQPQHF.

The chain uses TRBV2 and TRBJ2-2; D is unclear. The CDR3 is 14 residues long. Trimming stripped 7 bases from V and 5 bases from J, with 14 bases between. Germline V gives CDR1 SNHLY, CDR2 FYNNEI. Written as DNA, the CDR3 is TGTGCCAGCATCAGGATCGGCCGTACCGGGGAGCTGTTTTTT. Protein product: CASIRIGRTGELFF.

The chain joins TRBV6-5 to TRBJ1-4; TRBD1 might be the D (5 bases). Between the trimmed V and J ends, which lost 8 bases and 7 bases, there was a span of 20 bases. The CDR3 covers 15 residues. CDR1 is MNHEY and CDR2 is SVGAGI in the germline V gene. The CDR3 nucleotides are TGTGCCAGCCGTCGGAAGCAGGGCCAGGGTGAAAAACTGTTTTTT. Protein sequence: CASRRKQGQGEKLFF.

A word on this clone: One end of the junction varies from germline; a read error may be responsible. The chain joins TRBV5-1 to TRBJ2-7, with D perhaps TRBD2 (5 bases). CDR3 length: 14 amino acids. The V gene's germline CDR1 is SGHRS and CDR2 YFSETQ. The CDR3 coding sequence is TGCGCCAGCAGCTTGGGGGCAGCGGTCTACGAGCAGCACTTC. It codes for CASSLGAAVYEQHF.

This sequence joins TRBV4-1 and TRBJ2-5; TRBD1 agrees at 8 bases. J gave up 4 bases and V 1 base, and 20 bases lay outside the gene matches. Per the germline V gene, CDR1 is MGHRA and CDR2 is YSYEKL. The CDR3 contains 20 residues. The CDR3 loop is CASSQVFSRNPGQVSETQYF. DNA for the CDR3: TGCGCCAGCAGCCAAGTTTTCTCCCGCAATCCGGGACAGGTATCAGAGACCCAGTACTTC.

V is TRBV5-6 and J is TRBJ2-1; 10 positions match TRBD1. The CDR3 has 15 amino acids. Germline CDR1 is SGHDT and CDR2 is YYEEEE. V trimming: 4 bases; J trimming: 2 bases; junction bases outside the gene matches: 3. The CDR3 here is CASSTTGGPYNEQFF. The CDR3 bases are TGTGCCAGCAGCACGACAGGGGGCCCCTACAATGAGCAGTTCTTC.

The chain uses TRBV5-1 and TRBJ2-2, with TRBD1 matching 9 bases. The J segment lost 6 bases and the V segment lost 5 bases, leaving 8 bases of the junction unmatched. The germline V gene has CDR1 SGHRS and CDR2 YFSETQ. The CDR3 totals 15 residues. CDR3 sequence reads: CASRAGTGKPGELFF. The CDR3 coding sequence is TGCGCCAGCAGGGCCGGGACAGGGAAGCCCGGGGAGCTGTTTTTT.

The sample holds a few counts of this clone. The chain joins TRBV29-1 to TRBJ2-3; D unresolved. Trimming cost V 4 bases and J 3 bases, with 11 bases left between them. CDR1 is SQVTM and CDR2 is ANQGSEA in the germline V gene. This CDR3 region has 13 residues. In DNA form, the CDR3 reads TGCAGCGTTGGGCAGGTTTTGACAGATACGCAGTATTTT. Protein product: CSVGQVLTDTQYF.

Judged by abundance, this clone is medium-sized (0.01 to 0.1%). The V call is TRBV4-3, the J call TRBJ1-6, with D unclear. The germline gives CDR1 LGHNA, CDR2 YSLEER. The CDR3 sequence is 14 residues long. V lost 1 base and J 7 bases, leaving 8 bases between the germline ends. This chain's CDR3 is CASSQGLSNSPLHF. CDR3 DNA sequence: TGCGCCAGCAGCCAAGGACTCTCGAATTCACCCCTCCACTTT.

V is TRBV14 and J is TRBJ2-4; D remains ambiguous. With 1 base removed from V and 5 bases from J, the gap between germline ends came to 18 bases. The CDR3 spans 17 residues. Looked up from germline, CDR1 is SGHDN and CDR2 is FVKESK. Written as DNA, the CDR3 is TGTGCCAGCAGCCAAGGTGGTTGGGCAGACCGTCAAAACATTCAGTACTTC. Translated, it gives CASSQGGWADRQNIQYF.

The rearrangement joins TRBV4-3 to TRBJ1-6, with D possibly matching TRBD1 (6 bases). The length of the CDR3 is 20 residues. Germline CDR1 and CDR2: LGHNA and YSLEER. Trimming shortened V by 2 bases and J by 4 bases, and 24 bases separated the two germline ends. The CDR3 is CASSQKASPSGAGYNSPLHF. The CDR3 DNA sequence: TGCGCCAGCAGCCAAAAGGCGTCTCCCTCAGGGGCCGGATATAATTCACCCCTCCACTTT.

The chain combines TRBV19 with TRBJ2-1; D perhaps matches TRBD2 (5 bases). Germline lookup yields CDR1 LNHDA and CDR2 SQIVND (reference sequence). Deletions cut 6 bases from V and 0 bases from J, with 12 bases between. This CDR3 comprises 15 residues. The DNA for the CDR3 is TGTGCCAGTAGCATGGAGCGGAGCTCCTACAATGAGCAGTTCTTC. Encoded protein: CASSMERSSYNEQFF.

The rearrangement joins TRBV19 to TRBJ2-7; D might be TRBD2 (6 bases). Germline V CDR1 and CDR2: LNHDA, SQIVND (reference sequence). V lost 3 bases and J lost 4, with 13 bases in between. The CDR3 has 14 residues. The CDR3, as DNA: TGTGCCAGTAGTATCCTTGGAGGGAATTACGAGCAGTACTTC. Translation gives CASSILGGNYEQYF.